The present T cell receptor beta chain was sequenced within a study of response to subunit inactivated influenza vaccine. Concerning this clonotype itself: Its cognate antigen is unknown.

Trimming cost V 0 bases and J 1 base, with 11 bases left between them. The CDR3 is made up of 16 amino acids. Germline values: CDR1 LNHNV, CDR2 YYDKDF (reference sequence). Study results and limitations: The study's authors posited that every seasonal influenza vaccination enlists few new T cells.

TCRdb processed the RT-PCR reads anew with MiXCR; each CDR3 protein has one entry. The sample contains about 480,000 distinct CDR3 sequences, 11% of which appear only once. The source was PBMCs from blood, collected roughly 6 weeks after vaccination. The sequence derives from a man aged 50 to 60 who received an inactivated influenza vaccine. The gene calls are TRBV15 and TRBJ2-3, with D maybe TRBD1 (5 bases). CDR3 nucleotide sequence: TGTGCCACCAGCAGAGATCGGGCAGGGCGCACAGATACGCAGTATTTT. Translated, it gives CATSRDRAGRTDTQYF.